The present entry profiles one TCR beta chain with its context. Participants were aged about 18 to 100 years from about two dozen US areas. Cohort allocation depended upon clinical history that participants reported. This CDR3 contains 17 residues. The V segment lost 4 bases and the J segment 4 bases; nucleotides outside the gene matches: 10. The germline V gene has CDR1 SNHLY and CDR2 FYNNEI. Method: immunoSEQ multiplex PCR; TCRdb's copy keeps in-frame clones and lacks some. Of about 320,000 clones in the sample, about 88% were seen once. The sample originates from a study of blood T cell repertoires in COVID-19. Overall study context: Samples came from the United States, Italy and Spain, spanning acute and convalescent COVID-19. T cells, B-cell-depleted T cells, or PBMCs provided the cDNA or gDNA that served as material.

The sample was PBMCs or T cells enriched from blood (not recorded which). The sequence was collected from a man aged 55-75 years who had recovered from COVID-19. This chain connects TRBV2 to TRBJ2-2, with TRBD2 matching over 9 bases. CDR3 loop: CASSVISGRISTGELFF. The CDR3 DNA reads TGTGCCAGCAGTGTGATTAGCGGGAGAATCAGCACCGGGGAGCTGTTTTTT.